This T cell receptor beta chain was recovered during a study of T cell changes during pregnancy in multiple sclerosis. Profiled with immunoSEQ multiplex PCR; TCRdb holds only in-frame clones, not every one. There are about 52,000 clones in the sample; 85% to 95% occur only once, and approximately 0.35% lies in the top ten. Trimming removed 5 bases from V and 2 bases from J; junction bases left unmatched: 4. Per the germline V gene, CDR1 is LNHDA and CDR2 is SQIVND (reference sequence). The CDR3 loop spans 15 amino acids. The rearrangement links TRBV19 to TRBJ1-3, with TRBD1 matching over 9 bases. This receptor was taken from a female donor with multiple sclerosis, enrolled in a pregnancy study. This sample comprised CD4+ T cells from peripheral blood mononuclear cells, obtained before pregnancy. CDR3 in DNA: TGTGCCAGTAGTCTACGGACAGGGGCTGGAAACACCATATATTTT. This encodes CASSLRTGAGNTIYF. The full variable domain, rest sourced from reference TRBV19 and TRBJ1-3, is DGGITQSPKYLFRKEGQNVTLSCEQNLNHDAMYWYRQDPGQGLRLIYYSQIVNDFQKGDIAEGYSVSREKKESFPLTVTSAQKNPTAFYLCASSLRTGAGNTIYFGEGSWLTVV.